The entry below describes one T cell receptor beta chain. In the study's own analysis: Nucleated cell number was recorded as an estimate derived from reference gene primer amplification. Clones were read by immunoSEQ multiplex PCR, and TCRdb kept only the in-frame ones, dropping some. The V and J calls and clone size were taken over from that table, and D and trimming were inferred from the DNA. The data contain fewer than 200,000 clones, about four fifths of them singletons. The data stem from a study of blood T cell repertoires in COVID-19. Turning to the study itself: There were acute and convalescent COVID-19 samples, and they came from the United States, Italy and Spain. Sources were T cells, B-cell-depleted T cells, or PBMCs; the material itself was cDNA or gDNA.

This CDR3 spans 16 amino acids. Trimming shortened V by 2 bases and J by 0 bases, and 10 bases separated the two germline ends. Germline V gives CDR1 LGHNA, CDR2 YNFKEQ. The chain combines TRBV4-2 with TRBJ1-4, with D uncertain. The TCR originated in a man in his fifties or sixties with acute or convalescent COVID-19. Sequenced sample: peripheral blood. This CDR3 is CASSQTAGATNEKLFF. The CDR3 region has the DNA TGTGCCAGCAGCCAAACAGCAGGTGCAACTAATGAAAAACTGTTTTTT.